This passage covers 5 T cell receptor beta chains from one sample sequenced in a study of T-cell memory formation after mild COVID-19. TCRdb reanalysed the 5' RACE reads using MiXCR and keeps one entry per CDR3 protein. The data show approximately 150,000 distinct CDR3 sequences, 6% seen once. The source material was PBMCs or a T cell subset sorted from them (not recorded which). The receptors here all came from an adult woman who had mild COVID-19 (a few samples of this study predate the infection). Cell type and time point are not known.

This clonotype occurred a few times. The CDR3: CAWSRGQGVLNEQFF. CDR3 sequence (DNA): TGTGCCTGGAGCAGGGGACAGGGGGTTTTGAATGAGCAGTTCTTC. V gene TRBV30 combines with J gene TRBJ2-1; TRBD1 agrees at 11 bases. V lost 3 bases to trimming and J lost 7 bases; unmatched junction nucleotides: 8. This CDR3 comprises 15 residues. In germline, CDR1 is GTSNPN, CDR2 SVGIG (reference sequence).

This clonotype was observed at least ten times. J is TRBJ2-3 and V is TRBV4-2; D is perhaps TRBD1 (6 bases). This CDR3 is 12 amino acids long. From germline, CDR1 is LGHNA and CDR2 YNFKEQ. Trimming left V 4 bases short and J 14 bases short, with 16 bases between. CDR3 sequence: CASSPPGTHWYF. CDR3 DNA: TGTGCCAGCAGCCCTCCCGGGACACATTGGTATTTT.

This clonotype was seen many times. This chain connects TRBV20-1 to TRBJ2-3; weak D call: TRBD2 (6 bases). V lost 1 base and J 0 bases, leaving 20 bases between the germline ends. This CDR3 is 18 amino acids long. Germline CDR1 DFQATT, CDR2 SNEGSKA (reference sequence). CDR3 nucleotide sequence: TGCAGTGCTAGAGTTCTTACCGGGACTGAAGCTAGCACAGATACGCAGTATTTT. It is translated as CSARVLTGTEASTDTQYF.

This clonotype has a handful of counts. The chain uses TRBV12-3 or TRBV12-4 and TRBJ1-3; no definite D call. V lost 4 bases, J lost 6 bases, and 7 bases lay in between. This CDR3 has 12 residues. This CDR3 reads CASSSHLNTIYF. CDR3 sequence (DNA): TGTGCCAGCAGTTCCCACCTAAACACCATATATTTT.

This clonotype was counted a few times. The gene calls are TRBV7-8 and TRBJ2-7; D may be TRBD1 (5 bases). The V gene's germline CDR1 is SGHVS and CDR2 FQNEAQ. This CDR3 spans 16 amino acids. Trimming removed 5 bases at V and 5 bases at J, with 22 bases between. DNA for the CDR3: TGTGCCAGCAGCCTAACCATTGTGGCGCAAGGGGACGAGCAGTACTTC. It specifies CASSLTIVAQGDEQYF.